The subject of this entry is one TCR beta chain. The antigen remains unidentified. The data originate from a study of cytomegalovirus exposure and HLA in healthy donors. The overall study: An analysis done earlier identified 95 million to 140 million unique TCR beta sequences from about 179 million T cells.

60 Vbeta and 13 Jbeta primers were used in PCR. Clones were read by immunoSEQ multiplex PCR, and TCRdb kept only the in-frame ones, dropping some. This sample has about 130,000 clones; over 70% occur once, and the top ten carry around 3%. Broader study findings: Earlier results showed most TCR beta V segments being productive about 90% or about 30% of the time.

Specimen: PBMCs. The sequence came from a middle-aged man in good health and CMV-seronegative.

In nucleotides, the CDR3 is TGTGCCAGTAGTAAGGGGAGGACTAGCGGGACGAGCACAGATACGCAGTATTTT. It is translated as CASSKGRTSGTSTDTQYF. The rearrangement joins TRBV19 to TRBJ2-3; TRBD2 aligns across 12 bases. The V segment lost 4 bases and the J segment 0 bases; nucleotides outside the gene matches: 8. The CDR3 sequence is 18 residues long. The germline V gene encodes CDR1 LNHDA and CDR2 SQIVND (reference sequence). The whole variable domain, filled in from reference TRBV19 and TRBJ2-3, reads DGGITQSPKYLFRKEGQNVTLSCEQNLNHDAMYWYRQDPGQGLRLIYYSQIVNDFQKGDIAEGYSVSREKKESFPLTVTSAQKNPTAFYLCASSKGRTSGTSTDTQYFGPGTRLTVL.